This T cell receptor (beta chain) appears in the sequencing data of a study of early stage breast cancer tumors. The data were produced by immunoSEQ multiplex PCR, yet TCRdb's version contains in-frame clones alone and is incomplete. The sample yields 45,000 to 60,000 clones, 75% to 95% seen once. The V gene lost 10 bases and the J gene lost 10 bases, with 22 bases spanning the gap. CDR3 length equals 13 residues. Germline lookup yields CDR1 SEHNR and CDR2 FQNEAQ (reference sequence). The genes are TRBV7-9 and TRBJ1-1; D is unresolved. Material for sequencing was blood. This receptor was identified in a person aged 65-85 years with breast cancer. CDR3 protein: CATTREGRFGAFF. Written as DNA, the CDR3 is TGTGCCACCACGAGGGAGGGTCGATTTGGAGCTTTCTTT.